This TCR beta chain was sequenced for a study of Ad26.COV2.S vaccination and SARS-CoV-2 variants. The CDR3 covers 15 residues. The germline V gene has CDR1 MNHEY and CDR2 SVGAGI. The V and J ends lost 0 bases and 2 bases respectively, with 8 bases between them. Here immunoSEQ multiplex PCR was the method, and the copy in TCRdb shows in-frame clones only, minus some. The table records 380,000 or so clones, 70% to 90% of them present only once. Sample treatment: 19 received Ad26.COV2.S at low or high dose, single or two shots; roughly five received placebo; per-sample allocation not given. Material that was analyzed had been drawn on day 63 after the first vaccine or placebo injection. It was Wuhan-strain SARS-CoV-2 spike that the Ad26 vaccine vector expressed.

This chain links TRBV6-5 with TRBJ1-5, with D unclear. The sequencing used peripheral blood, collected in a trial of Ad26.COV2.S vaccine versus placebo. The clonotype was recovered from a person aged 18-65 years who received the Ad26.COV2.S COVID-19 vaccine or a placebo. CDR3 in amino acids: CASSYSNAGNQPQHF. CDR3 bases: TGTGCCAGCAGTTACTCGAATGCGGGCAATCAGCCCCAGCATTTT.